This T cell receptor beta chain originates from a study of neoadjuvant anti-PD-1 for oral cavity cancer. As for the study in general: Non-progressing patients received a fourth nivolumab dose near day 43, then surgery on days 50-56. Regarding the study as a whole: TCR analyses covered only a few patients per response group.

Germline values: CDR1 SGDLS, CDR2 YYNGEE. Trimming removed 5 bases at V and 0 bases at J, with 19 bases between. The CDR3 is 17 residues long. This clone was observed a handful of times. Its antigen is not known. Most PBMC samples had around 480 ng input DNA in six replicates. Assay: immunoSEQ multiplex PCR; the TCRdb copy retains only in-frame clones and omits some. Of roughly 9,600 clones listed, 66% were seen once; the top ten hold around 4%. The time point: after neoadjuvant nivolumab, at surgical resection. The chain employs TRBV9 and TRBJ2-3; D remains unclear. The sequencing here drew on PBMCs, taken after nivolumab (anti-PD-1) treatment. This receptor was obtained from a person between 35 and 79 years old with oral cavity squamous cell carcinoma. For the CDR3, the DNA is TGTGCCAGCAGTAGACGGCAGGCTACTCTTAGCACAGATACGCAGTATTTT. Translating gives CASSRRQATLSTDTQYF.